Below, 6 T cell receptor beta chains from the same sample are listed, as sequenced in a study of beta chain features in type 1 diabetes. Study conclusions and caveats: TCRB CDR3s were moderately but significantly shorter in Type 1 diabetes patients in all four CD4+ subsets.

Every bit of the isolated RNA underwent reverse transcription, so sequencing read expressed TCRB transcripts. Assay: immunoSEQ multiplex PCR; the TCRdb copy retains only in-frame clones and omits some. In the table there are more than 550,000 clones, more than 13% of which are singletons. What these receptors recognize is not known. The source material was naive CD4+ T cells from blood. The receptors here all came from a man aged 18 to 30 with type 1 diabetes.

The J gene is TRBJ1-2, the V gene TRBV7-2; D perhaps matches TRBD1 (6 bases). Germline CDR1 is SGHTA and CDR2 is FQGNSA. Trimming took 4 bases from V and 6 from J, leaving 12 bases between them. The CDR3 is made up of 13 amino acids. CDR3 sequence: CASSSGTGNGYTF. DNA for the CDR3: TGTGCCAGCAGCTCGGGAACAGGGAATGGCTACACCTTC.

This clone has more than one count but fewer than ten. The CDR3 coding sequence is TGTGCCAGCAGCGTTCAGGATTTTCACAATGAGCAGTTCTTC. This encodes CASSVQDFHNEQFF. This chain uses TRBV9 with TRBJ2-1; D is unclear. This CDR3 has 14 residues. Germline values: CDR1 SGDLS, CDR2 YYNGEE. V lost 2 bases to trimming and J lost 5 bases, with 11 bases between them.

This clone was counted a few times. The chain uses TRBV5-1 and TRBJ2-5; 12 bases match TRBD2. Germline values: CDR1 SGHRS, CDR2 YFSETQ. V dropped 3 bases and J dropped 5; count of bases not matched to a gene: 8. The CDR3 contains 16 residues. CDR3: CASSSPSGGAKETQYF. The CDR3 DNA follows: TGCGCCAGCAGCTCCCCTAGCGGGGGGGCCAAGGAGACCCAGTACTTC.

The chain links TRBV6-5 to TRBJ1-2; no reliable D call. CDR1 and CDR2 (germline): MNHEY, SVGAGI. Trimming shortened V by 4 bases and J by 0 bases, and 3 bases separated the two germline ends. The CDR3 sequence is 12 residues long. The CDR3 DNA is TGTGCCAGCAGTTCGTCTAACTATGGCTACACCTTC. Its protein product is CASSSSNYGYTF.

This clone was seen more than once but under ten times. The sample contains more than one DNA sequence encoding this CDR3. The rearrangement uses TRBV30 and TRBJ2-1; 7 nucleotides match TRBD2. The V segment lost 0 bases and the J segment 13 bases; nucleotides outside the gene matches: 6. This CDR3 contains 12 residues. Per the germline V gene, CDR1 is GTSNPN and CDR2 is SVGIG (reference sequence). The CDR3 DNA reads as TGTGCCTGGAGTGTACGCGGGAGCGAACAGTTCTTC. It translates to CAWSVRGSEQFF.

The chain employs TRBV10-3 and TRBJ1-5; 8 bases map to TRBD1. CDR1 ENHRY and CDR2 SYGVKD come from the germline V gene. The CDR3 sequence is 14 residues long. Unmatched junction bases numbered 9, after V lost 7 bases and J lost 7 bases. CDR3 residues: CAITPDREGQPQHF. The CDR3 DNA reads TGTGCCATCACTCCGGACAGGGAAGGCCAGCCCCAGCATTTT.